This T cell receptor (beta chain) appears in the sequencing data of a study of T cells in Graves' hyperthyroidism and ophthalmopathy. Points from the study as a whole: Blood also contained most expanded thyroid clonotypes above 0.001.

Graves' hyperthyroidism showing no ophthalmopathy progression within 18 months was considered stable. Exclusion followed for patients with uncontrolled infection, other autoimmune disease, pregnancy or lactation. Each diagnosis was grounded in clinical symptoms, serum thyroxine and TRAb, thyroid ultrasound, and orbital computed tomography. Authors of the study amplified TCR beta CDR3 regions from RNA transcripts. Initially, a first-round RT-PCR of the TCR CDR3 employed the HTBI primer set. TCRdb passed the multiplex PCR reads through MiXCR, listing each CDR3 protein once. The sample lists some 770,000 distinct CDR3 sequences; roughly 17% were seen once. CDR1 is SGHNT, CDR2 YYREEE, per germline (reference sequence). CDR3 length equals 14 residues. The ends were cut back, 4 bases at V and 3 bases at J, with 13 bases in the middle. Remarks on this clonotype: Its antigen is not identified.

Specimen: blood. The receptor was isolated from a man aged 18 to 30 with Graves' hyperthyroidism. The rearrangement links TRBV5-4 to TRBJ1-1; D is uncertain. The CDR3 loop is CASSDRNKDTEAFF. The CDR3 DNA reads as TGTGCCAGCAGCGACCGGAACAAGGACACTGAAGCTTTCTTT.